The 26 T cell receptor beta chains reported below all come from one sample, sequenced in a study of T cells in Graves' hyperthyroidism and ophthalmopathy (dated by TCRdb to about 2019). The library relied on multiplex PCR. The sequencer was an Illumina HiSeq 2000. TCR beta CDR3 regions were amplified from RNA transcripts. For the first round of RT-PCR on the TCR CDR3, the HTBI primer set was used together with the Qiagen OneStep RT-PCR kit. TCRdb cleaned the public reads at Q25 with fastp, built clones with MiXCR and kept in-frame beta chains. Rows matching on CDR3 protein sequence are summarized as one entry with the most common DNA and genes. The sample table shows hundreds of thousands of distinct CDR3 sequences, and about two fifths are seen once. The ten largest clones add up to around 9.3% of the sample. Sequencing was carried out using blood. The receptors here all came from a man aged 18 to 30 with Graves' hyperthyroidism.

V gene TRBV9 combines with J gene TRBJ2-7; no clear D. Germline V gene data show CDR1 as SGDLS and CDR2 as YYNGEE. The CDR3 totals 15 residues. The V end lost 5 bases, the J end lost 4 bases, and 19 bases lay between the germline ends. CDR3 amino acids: CASSPEHGEIYEQYF. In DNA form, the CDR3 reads TGTGCCAGCAGTCCCGAACATGGGGAAATATACGAGCAGTACTTC.

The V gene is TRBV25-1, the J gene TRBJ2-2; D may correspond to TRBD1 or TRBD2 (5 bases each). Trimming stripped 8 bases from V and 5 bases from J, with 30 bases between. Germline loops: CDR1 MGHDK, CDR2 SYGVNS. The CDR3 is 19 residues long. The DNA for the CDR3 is TGTGCCAGCTCAGACAGCCAAGATGAACGGGAACCGGGGACCGGGGAGCTGTTTTTT. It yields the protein CASSDSQDEREPGTGELFF.

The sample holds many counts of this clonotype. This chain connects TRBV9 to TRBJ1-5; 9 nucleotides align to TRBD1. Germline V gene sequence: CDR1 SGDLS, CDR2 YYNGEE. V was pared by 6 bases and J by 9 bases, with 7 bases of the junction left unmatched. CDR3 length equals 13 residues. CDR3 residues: CASNRQGERPQHF. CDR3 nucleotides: TGTGCCAGCAATCGACAGGGGGAGCGGCCCCAGCATTTT.

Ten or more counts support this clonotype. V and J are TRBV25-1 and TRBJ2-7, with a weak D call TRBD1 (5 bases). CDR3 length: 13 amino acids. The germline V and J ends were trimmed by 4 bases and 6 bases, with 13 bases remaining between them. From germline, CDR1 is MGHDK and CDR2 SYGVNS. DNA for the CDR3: TGTGCCAGCAGTGCACAGGATGGGCTCGAGCAGTACTTC. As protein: CASSAQDGLEQYF.

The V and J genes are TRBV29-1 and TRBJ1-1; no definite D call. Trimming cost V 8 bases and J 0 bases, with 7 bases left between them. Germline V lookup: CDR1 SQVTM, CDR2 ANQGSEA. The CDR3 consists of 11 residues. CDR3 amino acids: CSPWVNTEAFF. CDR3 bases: TGCAGCCCCTGGGTGAACACTGAAGCTTTCTTT.

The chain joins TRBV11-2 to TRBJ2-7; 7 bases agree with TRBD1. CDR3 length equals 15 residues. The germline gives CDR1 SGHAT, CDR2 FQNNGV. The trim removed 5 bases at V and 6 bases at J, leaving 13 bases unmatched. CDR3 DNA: TGTGCCAGCAGCCCCGAGGGACAGAAGGAAGGCGAGCAGTACTTC. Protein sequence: CASSPEGQKEGEQYF. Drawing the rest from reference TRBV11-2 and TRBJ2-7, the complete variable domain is EAGVAQSPRYKIIEKRQSVAFWCNPISGHATLYWYQQILGQGPKLLIQFQNNGVVDDSQLPKDRFSAERLKGVDSTLKIQPAKLEDSAVYLCASSPEGQKEGEQYFGPGTRLTVT.

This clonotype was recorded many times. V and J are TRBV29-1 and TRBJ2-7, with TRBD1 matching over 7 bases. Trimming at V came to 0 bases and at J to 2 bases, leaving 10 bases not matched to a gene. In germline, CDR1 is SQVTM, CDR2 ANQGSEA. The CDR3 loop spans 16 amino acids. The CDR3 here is CSVEEDTGTATYEQYF. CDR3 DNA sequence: TGCAGCGTTGAAGAGGATACCGGGACAGCGACCTACGAGCAGTACTTC.

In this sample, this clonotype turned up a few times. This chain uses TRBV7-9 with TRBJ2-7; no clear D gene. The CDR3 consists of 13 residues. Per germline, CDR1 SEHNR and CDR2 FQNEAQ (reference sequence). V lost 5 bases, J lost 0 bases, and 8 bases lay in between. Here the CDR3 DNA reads TGTGCCAGCAGCCTGGACCACTCCTACGAGCAGTACTTC. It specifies CASSLDHSYEQYF.

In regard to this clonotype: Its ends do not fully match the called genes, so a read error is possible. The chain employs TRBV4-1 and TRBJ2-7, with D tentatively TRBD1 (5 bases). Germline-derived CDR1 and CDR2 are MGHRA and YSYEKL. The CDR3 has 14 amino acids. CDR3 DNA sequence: TGTGCCAGCAGCTCGACAGAAGACTCCTACGAGCAGTACTTC. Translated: CASSSTEDSYEQYF.

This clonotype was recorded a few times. CDR3 nucleotide sequence: TGTGCCAGTAGTATAAGGGCGGAGGTGGGTCAGCCCCAGCATTTT. Translating gives CASSIRAEVGQPQHF. This chain joins TRBV19 and TRBJ1-5; no firm D call. Trimming took 2 bases from V and 6 from J, leaving 14 bases between them. Germline CDR1 and CDR2: LNHDA and SQIVND (reference sequence). This CDR3 is built from 15 residues. Together with reference TRBV19 and TRBJ1-5, the CDR3 gives the full variable domain: DGGITQSPKYLFRKEGQNVTLSCEQNLNHDAMYWYRQDPGQGLRLIYYSQIVNDFQKGDIAEGYSVSREKKESFPLTVTSAQKNPTAFYLCASSIRAEVGQPQHFGDGTRLSIL.

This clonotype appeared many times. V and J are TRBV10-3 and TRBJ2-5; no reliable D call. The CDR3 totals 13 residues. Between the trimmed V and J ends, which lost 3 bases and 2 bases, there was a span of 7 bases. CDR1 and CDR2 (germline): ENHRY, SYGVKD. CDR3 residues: CAISEVGQETQYF. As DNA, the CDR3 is TGTGCCATCAGTGAAGTGGGACAAGAGACCCAGTACTTC.

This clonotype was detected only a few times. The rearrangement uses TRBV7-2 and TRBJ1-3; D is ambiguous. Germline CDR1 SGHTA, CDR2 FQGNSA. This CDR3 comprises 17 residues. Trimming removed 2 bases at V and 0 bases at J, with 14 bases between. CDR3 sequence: CASSLRREINSGNTIYF. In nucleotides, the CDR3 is TGTGCCAGCAGCTTAAGGAGGGAAATTAACTCTGGAAACACCATATATTTT.

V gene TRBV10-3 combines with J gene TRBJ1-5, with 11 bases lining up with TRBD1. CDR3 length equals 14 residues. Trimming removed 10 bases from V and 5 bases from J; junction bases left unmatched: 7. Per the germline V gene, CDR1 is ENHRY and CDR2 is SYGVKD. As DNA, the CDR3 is TGTGCCAGCACAGGGACAGGGGGAGATCAGCCCCAGCATTTT. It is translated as CASTGTGGDQPQHF.

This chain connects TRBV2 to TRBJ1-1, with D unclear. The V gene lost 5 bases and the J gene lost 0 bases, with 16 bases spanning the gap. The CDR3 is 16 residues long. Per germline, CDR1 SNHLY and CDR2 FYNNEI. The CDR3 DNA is TGTGCCAGCAGTTACTCGGAGCTGTGGATGAACACTGAAGCTTTCTTT. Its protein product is CASSYSELWMNTEAFF.

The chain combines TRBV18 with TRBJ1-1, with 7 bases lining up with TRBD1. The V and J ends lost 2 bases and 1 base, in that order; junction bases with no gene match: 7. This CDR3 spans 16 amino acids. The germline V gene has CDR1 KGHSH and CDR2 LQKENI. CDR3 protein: CASSPITGTENTEAFF. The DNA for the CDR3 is TGTGCCAGCTCACCAATAACCGGGACAGAGAACACTGAAGCTTTCTTT.

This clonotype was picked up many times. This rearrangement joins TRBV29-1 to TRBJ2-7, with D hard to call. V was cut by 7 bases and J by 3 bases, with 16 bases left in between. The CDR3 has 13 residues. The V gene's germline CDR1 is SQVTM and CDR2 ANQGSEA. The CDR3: CSALSPDFYEQYF. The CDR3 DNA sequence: TGCAGCGCCCTCTCCCCAGATTTCTACGAGCAGTACTTC.

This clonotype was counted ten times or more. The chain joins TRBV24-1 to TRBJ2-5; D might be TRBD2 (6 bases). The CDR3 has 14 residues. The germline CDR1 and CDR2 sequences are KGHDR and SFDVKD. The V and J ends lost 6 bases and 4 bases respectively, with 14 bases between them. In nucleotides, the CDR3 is TGTGCCACCAGTTTGGGGGGTACCAGAGAGACCCAGTACTTC. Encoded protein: CATSLGGTRETQYF.

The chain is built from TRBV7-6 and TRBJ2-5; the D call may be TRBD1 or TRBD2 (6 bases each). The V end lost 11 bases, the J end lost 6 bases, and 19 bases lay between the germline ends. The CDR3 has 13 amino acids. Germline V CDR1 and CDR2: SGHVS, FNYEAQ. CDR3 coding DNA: TGTGCCTGGAATCTCGGGGGCGCGCAGACCCAGTACTTC. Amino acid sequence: CAWNLGGAQTQYF.

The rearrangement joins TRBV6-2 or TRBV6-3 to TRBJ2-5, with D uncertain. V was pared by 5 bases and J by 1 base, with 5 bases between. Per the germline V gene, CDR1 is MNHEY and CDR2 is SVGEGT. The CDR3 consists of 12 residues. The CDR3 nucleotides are TGTGCCAGCAGTAAGACCCAAGAGACCCAGTACTTC. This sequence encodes CASSKTQETQYF.

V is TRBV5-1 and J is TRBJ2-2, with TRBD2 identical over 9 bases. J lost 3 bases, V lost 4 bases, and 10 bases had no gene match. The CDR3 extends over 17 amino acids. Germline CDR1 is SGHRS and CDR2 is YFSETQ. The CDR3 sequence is CASSQEAGGSHTGELFF. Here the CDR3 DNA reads TGCGCCAGCAGCCAAGAAGCGGGAGGAAGTCACACCGGGGAGCTGTTTTTT.

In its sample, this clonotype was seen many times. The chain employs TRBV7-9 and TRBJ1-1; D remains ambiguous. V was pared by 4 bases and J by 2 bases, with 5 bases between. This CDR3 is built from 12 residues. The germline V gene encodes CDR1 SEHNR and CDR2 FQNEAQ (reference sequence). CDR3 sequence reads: CASSYDNTEAFF. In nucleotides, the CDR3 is TGTGCCAGCAGCTACGATAACACTGAAGCTTTCTTT.

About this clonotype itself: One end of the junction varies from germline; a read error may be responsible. The CDR3: CASRTGTGNQPQNF. In DNA form, the CDR3 reads TGTGCCAGCAGGACCGGGACAGGGAATCAGCCCCAGAATTTT. The chain employs TRBV12-3 or TRBV12-4 and TRBJ1-5; 9 positions match TRBD1. CDR3 size: 14 residues.

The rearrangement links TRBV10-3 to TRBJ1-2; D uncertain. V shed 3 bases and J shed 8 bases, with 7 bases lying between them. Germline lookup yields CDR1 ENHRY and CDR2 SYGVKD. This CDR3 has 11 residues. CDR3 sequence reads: CAISDDRGYTF. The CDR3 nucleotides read TGTGCCATCAGTGACGATCGCGGCTACACCTTC.

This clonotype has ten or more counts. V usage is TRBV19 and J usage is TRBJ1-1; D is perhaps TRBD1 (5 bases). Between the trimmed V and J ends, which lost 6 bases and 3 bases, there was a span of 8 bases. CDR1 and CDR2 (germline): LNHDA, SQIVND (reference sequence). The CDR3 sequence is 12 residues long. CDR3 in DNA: TGTGCCAGTAGGGAGGGGTACACTGAAGCTTTCTTT. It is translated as CASREGYTEAFF.

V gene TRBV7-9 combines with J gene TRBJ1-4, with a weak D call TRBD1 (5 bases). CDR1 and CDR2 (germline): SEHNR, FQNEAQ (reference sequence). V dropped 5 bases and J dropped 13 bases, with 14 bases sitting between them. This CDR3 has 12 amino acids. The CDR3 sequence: CASSPGATILFF. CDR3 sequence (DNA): TGTGCCAGCAGCCCCGGGGCGACGATACTGTTTTTT.

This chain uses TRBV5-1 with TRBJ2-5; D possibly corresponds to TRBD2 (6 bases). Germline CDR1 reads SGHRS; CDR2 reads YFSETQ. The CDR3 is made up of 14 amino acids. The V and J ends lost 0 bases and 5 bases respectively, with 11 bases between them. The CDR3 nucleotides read TGCGCCAGCAGCTTGGCTCGGGCGGGGGAGACCCAGTACTTC. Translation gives CASSLARAGETQYF.